The present T cell receptor beta chain was sequenced within a study of cytomegalovirus exposure and HLA in healthy donors. Overall study results and limits: Information on immune exposure was restricted to one variable (CMV serostatus). One cluster of highly shared sequence variants probably arose as a sequencing artifact. Later analysis revealed greater clonal expansion in HLA-associated TCR beta chains than in equally common others. Confirmation in vitro established that three CMV-associated chains were specific for CMV antigens.

Comment on this clone: Its target is not known.

Germline V gene sequence: CDR1 SEHNR, CDR2 FQNEAQ (reference sequence). This CDR3 spans 14 amino acids. V dropped 2 bases and J dropped 11 bases, with 18 bases sitting between them. Primers for the PCR totalled 60 Vbeta and 13 Jbeta. Sequencing was performed with immunoSEQ multiplex PCR; in TCRdb, only in-frame clones are kept and a portion is missing. The table shows some 180,000 clones, with around 80% occurring only once. This clonotype was sampled from a woman aged 25-40 years in good health and CMV-seropositive. This sequence joins TRBV7-9 and TRBJ2-5; TRBD2 might be the D (6 bases). Sequenced: PBMCs. The CDR3: CASSLQAPWGEQYF. The CDR3 bases are TGTGCCAGCAGCTTACAGGCTCCTTGGGGGGAGCAGTACTTC.